Detailed here is one T cell receptor (beta chain). Its antigen is currently unknown. A read error may account for a junction end that differs from germline. A sample-barcoded 5' primer and a J-beta primer mix were used in a second PCR of about 6 to 11 cycles. Tags on each cDNA molecule came from a template-switch adaptor with 12 random nucleotides. One entry per CDR3 protein, called by TCRdb with MiXCR from the 5' RACE reads. This table has hundreds of thousands of distinct CDR3 sequences, 45% to 50% appearing once. The data originate from a study of blood T cells in healthy people across ages. Findings of the study overall: TCR beta diversity was tightly associated with the proportion of naive T cells.

Germline lookup yields CDR1 MNHEY and CDR2 SMNVEV (reference sequence). This CDR3 spans 11 amino acids. The rearrangement joins TRBV27 to TRBJ2-3; D gene ambiguous. Material for sequencing was blood. This TCR came from a woman aged 55-75 years in good health. CDR3 nucleotide sequence: TGTGCCGGCAGTTCCACCGCTACGCAGTATTTT. Protein sequence: CAGSSTATQYF.